This TCR beta chain stems from a study of shared clonotypes between healthy human individuals. Background on the study: Three plates each covered CD4 naive and memory; CD8 naive two, CD8 memory one.

The CDR3 totals 13 residues. The ends were cut back, 5 bases at V and 4 bases at J, with 8 bases in the middle. Looked up from germline, CDR1 is MNHEY and CDR2 is SMNVEV (reference sequence). The count of this clone is one. TCRdb keeps only in-frame clones here, not all; method: immunoSEQ multiplex PCR. Altogether about 380,000 clones are present, 96% being singletons, with the ten largest covering approximately 0.32%. Sequencing was carried out using memory CD8+ T cells sorted from blood. The subset here: CD45RO+ cells pooled with CCR7-negative TemRA cells. The J gene is TRBJ2-2, the V gene TRBV27; D call uncertain. This clonotype originated in a man younger than 45 in good health. The CDR3 spells CASSVIGTGELFF. In nucleotides, the CDR3 is TGTGCCAGCAGTGTTATCGGCACCGGGGAGCTGTTTTTT.